This TCR beta chain was sequenced in a study of blood T cell repertoires in COVID-19. This clone appeared a few times. The CDR3 length is 14 residues. Germline V gene lookup returns CDR1 SGHAT and CDR2 FQNNGV. Trimming removed 3 bases at V and 4 bases at J, with 9 bases between. The method was immunoSEQ multiplex PCR; TCRdb's version includes in-frame clones alone and lacks a portion of them. The data contain hundreds of thousands of clones, 80% to 90% of them seen just once; the ten biggest clones take up roughly 0.92%. The sequenced sample consisted of peripheral blood. This clonotype was sampled from a man in his late teens or twenties with COVID-19, enrolled during active disease. This chain joins TRBV11-2 and TRBJ2-2; D gene uncertain. CDR3 loop: CASSLFSSTGELFF. For the CDR3, the DNA is TGTGCCAGCAGCTTGTTTTCCTCCACCGGGGAGCTGTTTTTT.